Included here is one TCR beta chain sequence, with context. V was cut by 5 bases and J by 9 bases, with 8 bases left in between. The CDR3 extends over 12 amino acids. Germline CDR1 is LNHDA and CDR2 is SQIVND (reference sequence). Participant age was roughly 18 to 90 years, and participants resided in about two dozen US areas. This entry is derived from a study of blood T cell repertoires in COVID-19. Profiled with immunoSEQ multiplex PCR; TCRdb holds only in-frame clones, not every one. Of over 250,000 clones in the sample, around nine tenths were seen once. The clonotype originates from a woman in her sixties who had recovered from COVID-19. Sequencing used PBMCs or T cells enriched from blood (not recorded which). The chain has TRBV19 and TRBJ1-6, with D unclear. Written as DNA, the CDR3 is TGTGCCAGTAGTGCTTTCGGTTCACCCCTCCACTTT. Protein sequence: CASSAFGSPLHF.